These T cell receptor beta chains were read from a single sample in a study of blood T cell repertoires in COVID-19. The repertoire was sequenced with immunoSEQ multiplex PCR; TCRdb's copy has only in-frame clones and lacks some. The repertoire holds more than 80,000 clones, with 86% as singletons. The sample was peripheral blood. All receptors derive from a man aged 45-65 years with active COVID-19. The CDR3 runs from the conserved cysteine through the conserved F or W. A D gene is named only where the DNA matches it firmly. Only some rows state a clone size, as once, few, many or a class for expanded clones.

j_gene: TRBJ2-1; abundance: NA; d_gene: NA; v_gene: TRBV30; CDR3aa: CAWSVQVPGLGEQFF; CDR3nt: TGTGCCTGGAGTGTACAGGTCCCCGGGCTTGGCGAGCAGTTCTTC
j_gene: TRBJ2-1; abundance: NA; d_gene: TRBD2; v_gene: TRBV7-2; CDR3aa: CASSHRDYPYNEQFF; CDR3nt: TGTGCCAGCAGCCATCGGGACTACCCATACAATGAGCAGTTCTTC
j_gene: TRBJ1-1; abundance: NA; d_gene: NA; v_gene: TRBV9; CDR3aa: CASSVVPQGSNTEAFF; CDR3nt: TGTGCCAGCAGCGTAGTCCCTCAGGGGTCGAACACTGAAGCTTTCTTT
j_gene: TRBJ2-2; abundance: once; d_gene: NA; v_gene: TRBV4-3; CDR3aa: CASSQDGAPGADTGELFF; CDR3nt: TGCGCCAGCAGCCAAGATGGAGCCCCGGGAGCCGACACCGGGGAGCTGTTTTTT
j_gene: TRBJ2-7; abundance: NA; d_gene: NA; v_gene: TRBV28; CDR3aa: CASSLSSLGSYEQYF; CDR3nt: TGTGCCAGCAGTTTATCATCACTAGGGTCCTACGAGCAGTACTTC
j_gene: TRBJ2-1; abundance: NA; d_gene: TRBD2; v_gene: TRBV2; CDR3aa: CASSLTSGGPNEQFF; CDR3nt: TGTGCCAGCAGCTTAACTAGCGGGGGTCCCAATGAGCAGTTCTTC
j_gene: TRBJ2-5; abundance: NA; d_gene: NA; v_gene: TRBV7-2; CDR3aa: CASSLAGPGETQYF; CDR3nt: TGTGCCAGCAGCTTAGCAGGGCCGGGGGAGACCCAGTACTTC
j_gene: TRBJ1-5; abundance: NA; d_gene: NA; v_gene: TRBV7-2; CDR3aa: CASSPQVNQPQHF; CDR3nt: TGTGCCAGCAGCCCACAGGTCAATCAGCCCCAGCATTTT
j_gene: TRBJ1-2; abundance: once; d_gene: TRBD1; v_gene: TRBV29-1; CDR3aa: CSVTNRGGGYTF; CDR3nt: TGCAGCGTCACCAACAGGGGCGGTGGCTACACCTTC
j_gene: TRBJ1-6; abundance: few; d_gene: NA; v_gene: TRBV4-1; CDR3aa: CASSQPEGQTYNSPLHF; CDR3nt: TGCGCCAGCAGCCAGCCAGAAGGACAGACGTATAATTCACCCCTCCACTTT
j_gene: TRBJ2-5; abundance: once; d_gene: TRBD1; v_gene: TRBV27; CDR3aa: CASSSATGTGGAKTQYF; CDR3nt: TGTGCCAGCAGTTCCGCCACTGGGACAGGGGGCGCGAAGACCCAGTACTTC
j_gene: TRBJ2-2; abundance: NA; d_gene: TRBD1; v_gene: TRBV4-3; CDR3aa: CASSPGTGGGTGELFF; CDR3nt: TGCGCCAGCAGCCCCGGGACAGGGGGTGGGACCGGGGAGCTGTTTTTT
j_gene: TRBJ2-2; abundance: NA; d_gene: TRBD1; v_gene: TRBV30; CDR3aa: CAWSPGTGGYTGELFF; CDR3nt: TGTGCCTGGAGTCCAGGGACAGGGGGCTACACCGGGGAGCTGTTTTTT
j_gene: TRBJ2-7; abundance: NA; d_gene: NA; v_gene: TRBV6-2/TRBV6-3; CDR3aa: CASSNRAYEQYF; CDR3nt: TGTGCCAGCAGTAACCGAGCGTACGAGCAGTACTTC
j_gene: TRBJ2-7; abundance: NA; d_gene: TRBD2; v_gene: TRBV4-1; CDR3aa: CASSQEGGLAGPYEQYF; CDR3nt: TGCGCCAGCAGCCAAGAGGGGGGACTAGCGGGACCCTACGAGCAGTACTTC
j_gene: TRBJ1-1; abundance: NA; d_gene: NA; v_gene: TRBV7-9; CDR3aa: CASSFGRATEAFF; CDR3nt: TGTGCCAGCAGCTTCGGCAGGGCCACTGAAGCTTTCTTT
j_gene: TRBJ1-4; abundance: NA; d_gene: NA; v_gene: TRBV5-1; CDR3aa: CASSPQTGPNEKLFF; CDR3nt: TGCGCCAGCAGCCCTCAGACAGGTCCGAATGAAAAACTGTTTTTT
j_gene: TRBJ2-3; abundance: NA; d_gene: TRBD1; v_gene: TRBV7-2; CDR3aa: CASSSISVGTGGPDTQYF; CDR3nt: TGTGCCAGCAGCTCCATATCGGTCGGGACAGGGGGACCAGATACGCAGTATTTT
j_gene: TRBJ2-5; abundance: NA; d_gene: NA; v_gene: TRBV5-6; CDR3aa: CASSSGPGEGQETQYF; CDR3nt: TGTGCCAGCAGCTCAGGTCCAGGGGAGGGCCAAGAGACCCAGTACTTC
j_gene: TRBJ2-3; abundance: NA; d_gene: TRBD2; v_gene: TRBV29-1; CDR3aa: CSLIIAGGSTDTQYF; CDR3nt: TGCAGCTTAATTATTGCGGGAGGTAGCACAGATACGCAGTATTTT
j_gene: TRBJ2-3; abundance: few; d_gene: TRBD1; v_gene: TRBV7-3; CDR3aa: CASSFEGGPDTQYF; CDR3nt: TGTGCCAGCAGCTTCGAAGGGGGCCCAGATACGCAGTATTTT
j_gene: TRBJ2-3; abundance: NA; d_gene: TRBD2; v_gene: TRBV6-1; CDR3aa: CASSEWGGGRSDTQYF; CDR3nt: TGTGCCAGCAGCGAATGGGGTGGCGGGAGATCAGATACGCAGTATTTT